The sequence of this T cell receptor beta chain was determined in a study of T cells in women clearing cervical HPV infection. Turning to the study itself: Control women cleared a single incident HPV16 infection within 12 months. For cases, blood was sampled a median approximately 150 days after lesion detection, interquartile range roughly 80 to 230 days. With HLA typing for only a few women, HLA confounding remains possible. General study findings and limits: CIN3+ cases had significantly higher TCR richness than controls; evenness did not differ.

Regarding this clone: What it binds is not known. The CDR3 goes on 3 residues after the read ends, and that part is filled in from the germline J gene.

Germline assignment: CDR1 ENHRY and CDR2 SYGVKD. The CDR3 is 13 amino acids. V lost 4 bases to trimming and J lost 7 bases; unmatched junction nucleotides: 0. TCRdb's table, derived via immunoSEQ multiplex PCR, lists solely in-frame clones and lacks some. In total, the table holds under 50,000 clones. The rearrangement joins TRBV10-3 to TRBJ1-5, with 11 bases identical to TRBD1. The clonotype originates from a woman aged 18-70 years with a cervical HPV16 infection that either progressed to CIN3+ or cleared (not recorded which). Sample: blood buffy coat. The sequenced CDR3 bases are TGTGCCATCAGTGGGACAGGGGGCCAGCCC. Residues: CAISGTGGQP. The entire CDR3 is CAISGTGGQPQHF.